The 2 T cell receptor beta chains below were found in one sample sequenced in a study of long-term antiretroviral therapy in people with HIV. Running of the v3.0 immunoSEQ assay took place at survey level. Only in-frame clones appear in the TCRdb table, and some are missing; sequencing was by immunoSEQ multiplex PCR. The sample lists 20,000 to 25,000 clones; 82% were seen once. The source material was unsorted PBMCs, sampled 0.2 years after starting antiretroviral therapy. The receptors derive from a woman aged 25 to 39 with HIV.

The J gene is TRBJ2-7, the V gene TRBV11-2; 13 positions match TRBD2. The CDR3 is 15 amino acids. Germline CDR1 reads SGHAT; CDR2 reads FQNNGV. With 5 bases clipped from V and 3 bases from J, the junction kept 4 bases outside the gene matches. This CDR3 reads CASSTGTSGVYEQYF. The CDR3 DNA reads TGTGCCAGCAGCACCGGGACTAGCGGGGTCTACGAGCAGTACTTC.

The chain is built from TRBV10-2 and TRBJ1-5; 8 nucleotides match TRBD1. The ends lost 8 bases at V and 4 bases at J; junction bases unmatched: 7. Germline-derived CDR1 and CDR2 are WSHSY and SAAADI. CDR3 length: 14 amino acids. CDR3 in DNA: TGCGCCAGCGCCCCGACAGGGGCAAATCAGCCCCAGCATTTT. This sequence encodes CASAPTGANQPQHF.